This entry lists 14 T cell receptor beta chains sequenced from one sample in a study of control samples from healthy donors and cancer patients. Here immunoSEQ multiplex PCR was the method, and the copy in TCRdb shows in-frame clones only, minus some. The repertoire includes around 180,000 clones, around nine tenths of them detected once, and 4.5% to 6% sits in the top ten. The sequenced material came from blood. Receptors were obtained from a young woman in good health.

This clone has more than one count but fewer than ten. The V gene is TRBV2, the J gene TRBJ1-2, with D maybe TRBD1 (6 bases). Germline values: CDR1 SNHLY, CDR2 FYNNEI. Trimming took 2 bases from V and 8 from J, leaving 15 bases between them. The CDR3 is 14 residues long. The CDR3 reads CASSERVGAHGYTF. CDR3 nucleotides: TGTGCCAGCAGTGAACGTGTGGGGGCTCACGGCTACACCTTC.

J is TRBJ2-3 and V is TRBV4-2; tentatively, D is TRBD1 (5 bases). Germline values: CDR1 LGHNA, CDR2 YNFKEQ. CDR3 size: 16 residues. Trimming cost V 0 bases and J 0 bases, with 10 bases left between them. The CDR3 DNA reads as TGTGCCAGCAGCCAAGATGGGGCGACTAGCACAGATACGCAGTATTTT. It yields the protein CASSQDGATSTDTQYF.

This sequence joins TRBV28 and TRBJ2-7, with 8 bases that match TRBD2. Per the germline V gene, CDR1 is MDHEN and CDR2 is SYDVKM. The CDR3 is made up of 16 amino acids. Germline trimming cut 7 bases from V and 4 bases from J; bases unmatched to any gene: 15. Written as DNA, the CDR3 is TGTGCCAGCACCCCCGGGGGGGTTTCTTTGGGATACGAGCAGTACTTC. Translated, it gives CASTPGGVSLGYEQYF.

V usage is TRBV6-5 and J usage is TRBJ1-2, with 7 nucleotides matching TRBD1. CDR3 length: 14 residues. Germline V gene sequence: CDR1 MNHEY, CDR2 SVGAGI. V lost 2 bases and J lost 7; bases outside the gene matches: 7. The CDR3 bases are TGTGCCAGCAGTTACGGACAGGCGAGGCTTGGCTACACCTTC. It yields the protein CASSYGQARLGYTF.

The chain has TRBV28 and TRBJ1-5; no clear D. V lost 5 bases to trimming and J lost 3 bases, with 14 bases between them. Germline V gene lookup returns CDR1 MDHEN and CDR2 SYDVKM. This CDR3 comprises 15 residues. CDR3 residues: CASSLPPAYNQPQHF. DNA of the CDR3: TGTGCCAGCAGTCTGCCGCCGGCTTACAATCAGCCCCAGCATTTT.

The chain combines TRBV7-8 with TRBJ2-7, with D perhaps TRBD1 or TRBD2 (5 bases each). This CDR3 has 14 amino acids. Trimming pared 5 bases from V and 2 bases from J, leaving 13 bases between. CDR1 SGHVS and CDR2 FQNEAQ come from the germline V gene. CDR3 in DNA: TGTGCCAGCAGCGCACGGGACCACCCCTACGAGCAGTACTTC. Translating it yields CASSARDHPYEQYF.

The CDR3 region has the DNA TGCGCCAGCAGCTTGGGACCGGACTACGAGCAGTACTTC. It yields the protein CASSLGPDYEQYF. This chain connects TRBV5-1 to TRBJ2-7; D is unclear. Deletions cut 0 bases from V and 3 bases from J, with 7 bases between. CDR1 and CDR2 (germline): SGHRS, YFSETQ. The CDR3 has 13 amino acids. The full variable domain, completed using reference TRBV5-1 and TRBJ2-7, is KAGVTQTPRYLIKTRGQQVTLSCSPISGHRSVSWYQQTPGQGLQFLFEYFSETQRNKGNFPGRFSGRQFSNSRSEMNVSTLELGDSALYLCASSLGPDYEQYFGPGTRLTVT.

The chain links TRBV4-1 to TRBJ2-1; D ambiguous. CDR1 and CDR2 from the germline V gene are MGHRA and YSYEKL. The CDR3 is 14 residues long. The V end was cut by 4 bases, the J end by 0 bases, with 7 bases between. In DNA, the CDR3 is TGCGCCAGCAGCCGGGATGCCTCCTACAATGAGCAGTTCTTC. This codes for CASSRDASYNEQFF.

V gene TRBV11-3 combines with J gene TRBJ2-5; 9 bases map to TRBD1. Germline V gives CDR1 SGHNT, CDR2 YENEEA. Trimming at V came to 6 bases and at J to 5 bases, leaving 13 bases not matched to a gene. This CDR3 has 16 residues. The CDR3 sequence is CASSLGQGSQWETQYF. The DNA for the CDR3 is TGTGCCAGCAGTCTGGGACAGGGTTCGCAGTGGGAGACCCAGTACTTC. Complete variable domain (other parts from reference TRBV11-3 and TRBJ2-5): EAGVVQSPRYKIIEKKQPVAFWCNPISGHNTLYWYLQNLGQGPELLIRYENEEAVDDSQLPKDRFSAERLKGVDSTLKIQPAELGDSAVYLCASSLGQGSQWETQYFGPGTRLLVL.

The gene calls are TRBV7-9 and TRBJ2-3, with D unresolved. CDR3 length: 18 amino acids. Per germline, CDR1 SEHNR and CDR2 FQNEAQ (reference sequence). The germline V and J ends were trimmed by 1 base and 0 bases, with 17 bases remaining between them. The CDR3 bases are TGTGCCAGCAGCTTAGTTCGAGAATTCGGCCATAGCACAGATACGCAGTATTTT. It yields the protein CASSLVREFGHSTDTQYF. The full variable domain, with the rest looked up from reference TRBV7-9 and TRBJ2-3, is DTGVSQNPRHKITKRGQNVTFRCDPISEHNRLYWYRQTLGQGPEFLTYFQNEAQLEKSRLLSDRFSAERPKGSFSTLEIQRTEQGDSAMYLCASSLVREFGHSTDTQYFGPGTRLTVL.

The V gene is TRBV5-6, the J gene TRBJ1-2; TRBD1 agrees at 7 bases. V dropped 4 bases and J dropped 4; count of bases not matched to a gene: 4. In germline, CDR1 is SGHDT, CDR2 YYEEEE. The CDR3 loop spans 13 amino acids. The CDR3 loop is CASSPGDSYGYTF. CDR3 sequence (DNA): TGTGCCAGCAGCCCCGGGGACAGCTATGGCTACACCTTC.

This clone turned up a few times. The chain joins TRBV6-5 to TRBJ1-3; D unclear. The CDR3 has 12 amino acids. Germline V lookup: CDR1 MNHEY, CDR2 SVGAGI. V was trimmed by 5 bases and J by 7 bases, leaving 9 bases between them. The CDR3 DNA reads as TGTGCCAGCAGTCCACTGGGGAACACCATATATTTT. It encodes CASSPLGNTIYF.

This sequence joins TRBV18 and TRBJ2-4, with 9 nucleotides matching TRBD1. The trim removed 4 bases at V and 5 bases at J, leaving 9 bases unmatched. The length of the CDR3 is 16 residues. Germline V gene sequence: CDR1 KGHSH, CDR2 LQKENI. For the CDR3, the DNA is TGTGCCAGCTCACAAGGGACAGGGTATTCTCAAAACATTCAGTACTTC. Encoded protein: CASSQGTGYSQNIQYF.

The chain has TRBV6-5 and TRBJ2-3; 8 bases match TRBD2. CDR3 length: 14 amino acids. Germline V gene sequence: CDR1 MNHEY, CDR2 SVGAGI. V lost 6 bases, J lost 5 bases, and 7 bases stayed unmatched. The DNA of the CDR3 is TGTGCCAGCAGCAGGGTCCGGGGGGGAGATACGCAGTATTTT. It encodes CASSRVRGGDTQYF.